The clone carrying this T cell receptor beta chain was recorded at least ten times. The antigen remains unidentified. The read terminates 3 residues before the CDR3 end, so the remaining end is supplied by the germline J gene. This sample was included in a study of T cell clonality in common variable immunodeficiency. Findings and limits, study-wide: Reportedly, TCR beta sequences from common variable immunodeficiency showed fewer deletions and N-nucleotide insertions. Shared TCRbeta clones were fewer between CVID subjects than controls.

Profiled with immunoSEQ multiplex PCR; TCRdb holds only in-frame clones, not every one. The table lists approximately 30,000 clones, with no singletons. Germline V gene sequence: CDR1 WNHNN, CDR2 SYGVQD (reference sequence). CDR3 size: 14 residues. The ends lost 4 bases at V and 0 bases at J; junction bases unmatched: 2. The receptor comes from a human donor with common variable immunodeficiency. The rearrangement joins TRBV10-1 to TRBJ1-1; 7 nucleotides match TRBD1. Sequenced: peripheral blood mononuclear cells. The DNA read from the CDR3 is TGCGCCAGCAGTGTCGACAGGGTGAACACTGAA. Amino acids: CASSVDRVNTE. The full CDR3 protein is CASSVDRVNTEAFF.